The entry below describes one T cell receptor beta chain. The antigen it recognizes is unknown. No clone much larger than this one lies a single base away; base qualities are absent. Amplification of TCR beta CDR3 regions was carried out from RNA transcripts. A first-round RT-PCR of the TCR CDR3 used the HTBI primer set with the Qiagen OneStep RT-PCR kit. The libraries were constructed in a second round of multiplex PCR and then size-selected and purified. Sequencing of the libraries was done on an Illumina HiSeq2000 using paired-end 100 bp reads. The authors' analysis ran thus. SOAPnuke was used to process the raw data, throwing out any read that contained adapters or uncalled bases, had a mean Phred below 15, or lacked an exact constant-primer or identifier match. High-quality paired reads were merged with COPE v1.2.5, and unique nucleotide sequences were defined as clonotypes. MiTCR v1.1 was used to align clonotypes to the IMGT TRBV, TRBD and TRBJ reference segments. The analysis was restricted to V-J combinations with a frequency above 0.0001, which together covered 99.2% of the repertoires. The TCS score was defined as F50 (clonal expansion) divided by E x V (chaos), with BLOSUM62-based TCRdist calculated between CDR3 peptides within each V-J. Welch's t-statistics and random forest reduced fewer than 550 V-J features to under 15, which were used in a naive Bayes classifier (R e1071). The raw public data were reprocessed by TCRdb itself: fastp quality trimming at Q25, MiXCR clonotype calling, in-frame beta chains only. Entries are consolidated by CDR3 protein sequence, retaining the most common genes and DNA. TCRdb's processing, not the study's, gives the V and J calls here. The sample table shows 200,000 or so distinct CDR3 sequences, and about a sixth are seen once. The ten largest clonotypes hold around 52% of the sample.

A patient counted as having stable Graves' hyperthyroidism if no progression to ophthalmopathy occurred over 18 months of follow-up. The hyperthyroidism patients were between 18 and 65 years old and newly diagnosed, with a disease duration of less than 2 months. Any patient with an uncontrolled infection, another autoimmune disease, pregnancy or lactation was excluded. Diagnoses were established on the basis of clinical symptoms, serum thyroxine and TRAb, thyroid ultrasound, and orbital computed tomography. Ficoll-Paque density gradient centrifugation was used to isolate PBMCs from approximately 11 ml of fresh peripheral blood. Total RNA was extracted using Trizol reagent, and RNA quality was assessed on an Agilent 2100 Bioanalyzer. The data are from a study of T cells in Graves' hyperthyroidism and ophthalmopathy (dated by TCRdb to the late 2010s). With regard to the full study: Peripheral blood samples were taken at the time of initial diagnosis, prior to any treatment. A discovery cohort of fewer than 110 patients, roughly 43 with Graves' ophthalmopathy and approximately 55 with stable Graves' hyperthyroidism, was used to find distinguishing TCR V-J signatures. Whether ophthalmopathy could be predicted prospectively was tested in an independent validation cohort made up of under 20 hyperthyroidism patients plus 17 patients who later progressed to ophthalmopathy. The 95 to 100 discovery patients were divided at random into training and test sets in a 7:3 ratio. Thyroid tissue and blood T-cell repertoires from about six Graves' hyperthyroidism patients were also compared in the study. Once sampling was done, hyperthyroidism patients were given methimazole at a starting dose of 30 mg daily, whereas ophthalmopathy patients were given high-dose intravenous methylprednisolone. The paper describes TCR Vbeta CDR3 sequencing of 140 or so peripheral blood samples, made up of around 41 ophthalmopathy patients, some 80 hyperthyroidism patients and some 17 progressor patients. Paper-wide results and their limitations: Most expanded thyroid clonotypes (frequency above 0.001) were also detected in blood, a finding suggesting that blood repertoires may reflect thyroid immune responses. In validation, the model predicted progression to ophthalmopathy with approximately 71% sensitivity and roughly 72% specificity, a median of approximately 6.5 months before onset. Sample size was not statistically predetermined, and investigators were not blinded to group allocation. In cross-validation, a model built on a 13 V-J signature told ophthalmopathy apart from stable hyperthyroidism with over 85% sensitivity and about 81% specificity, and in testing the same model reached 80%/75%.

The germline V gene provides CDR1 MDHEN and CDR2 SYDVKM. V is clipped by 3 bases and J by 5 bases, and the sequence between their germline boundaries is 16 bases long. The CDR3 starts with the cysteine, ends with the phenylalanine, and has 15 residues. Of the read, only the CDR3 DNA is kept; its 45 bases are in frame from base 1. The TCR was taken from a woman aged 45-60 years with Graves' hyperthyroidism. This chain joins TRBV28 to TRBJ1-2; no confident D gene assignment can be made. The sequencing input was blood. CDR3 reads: CASSFRASRGYGYTF. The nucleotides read TGTGCCAGCAGTTTTCGGGCCTCCCGAGGGTATGGCTACACCTTC.